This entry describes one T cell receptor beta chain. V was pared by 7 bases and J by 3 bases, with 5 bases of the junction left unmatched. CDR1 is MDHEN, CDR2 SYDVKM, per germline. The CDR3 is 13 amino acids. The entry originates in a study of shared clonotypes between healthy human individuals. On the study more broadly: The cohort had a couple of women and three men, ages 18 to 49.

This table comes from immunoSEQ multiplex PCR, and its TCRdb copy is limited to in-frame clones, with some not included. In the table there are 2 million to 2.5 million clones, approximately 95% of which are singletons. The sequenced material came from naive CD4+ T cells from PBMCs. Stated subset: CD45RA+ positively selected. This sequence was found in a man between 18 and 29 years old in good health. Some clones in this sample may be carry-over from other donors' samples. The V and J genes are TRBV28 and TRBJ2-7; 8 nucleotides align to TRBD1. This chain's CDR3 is CASTNRGVYEQYF. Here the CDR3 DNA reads TGTGCCAGCACCAACAGGGGGGTCTACGAGCAGTACTTC. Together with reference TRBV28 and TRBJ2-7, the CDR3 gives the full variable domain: DVKVTQSSRYLVKRTGEKVFLECVQDMDHENMFWYRQDPGLGLRLIYFSYDVKMKEKGDIPEGYSVSREKKERFSLILESASTNQTSMYLCASTNRGVYEQYFGPGTRLTVT.